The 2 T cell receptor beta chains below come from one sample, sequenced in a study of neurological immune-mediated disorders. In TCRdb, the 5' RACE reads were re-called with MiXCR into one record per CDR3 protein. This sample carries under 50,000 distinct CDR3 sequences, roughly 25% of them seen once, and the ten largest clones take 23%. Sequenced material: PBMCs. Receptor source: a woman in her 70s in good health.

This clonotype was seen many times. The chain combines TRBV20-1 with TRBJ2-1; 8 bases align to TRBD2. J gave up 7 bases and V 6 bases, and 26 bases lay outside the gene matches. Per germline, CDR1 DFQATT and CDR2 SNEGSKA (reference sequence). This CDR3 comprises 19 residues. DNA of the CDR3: TGCAGTGCCCCCCGCCGGCCCGGGGCTAGCGGGCCTGGGGGAAATGAGCAGTTCTTC. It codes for CSAPRRPGASGPGGNEQFF.

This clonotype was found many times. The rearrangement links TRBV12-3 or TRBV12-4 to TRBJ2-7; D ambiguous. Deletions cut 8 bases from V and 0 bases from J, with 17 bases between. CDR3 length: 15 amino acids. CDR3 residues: CASALVRMSSYEQYF. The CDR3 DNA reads TGTGCCAGCGCCCTCGTGCGGATGAGCTCCTACGAGCAGTACTTC.